This T cell receptor beta chain was obtained from a study of T cells in Graves' hyperthyroidism and ophthalmopathy. TCR beta CDR3 regions were amplified from RNA transcripts. Using the HTBI primer set, a first-round RT-PCR was run on the TCR CDR3. TCRdb fed the multiplex PCR reads into MiXCR, producing one record per CDR3 protein. Of hundreds of thousands of distinct CDR3 sequences listed, over 40% were seen once; the top ten hold 6.5% to 9%. Researchers barred patients who had uncontrolled infection, other autoimmune disease, pregnancy or lactation. Based on clinical symptoms, serum thyroxine and TRAb, thyroid ultrasound and orbital computed tomography, diagnoses were reached. On this clonotype itself: Its antigen is as yet unknown.

The germline V and J ends were trimmed by 5 bases and 6 bases, with 14 bases remaining between them. This CDR3 has 13 residues. CDR1 is SEHNR and CDR2 is FQNEAQ in the germline V gene (reference sequence). Study-wide results and limits: Appearing also in blood were most of the thyroid clonotypes expanded above 0.001.

The specimen sequenced was peripheral blood or thyroid tissue (not recorded which). The receptor was derived from an adult man with Graves' disease, either hyperthyroidism or ophthalmopathy (not recorded which). The rearrangement joins TRBV7-9 to TRBJ2-7; D is uncertain. The DNA of the CDR3 is TGTGCCAGCAGCCAAGGACCACTGGGCGAGCAGTACTTC. It yields the protein CASSQGPLGEQYF. The variable domain in full, with the rest retrieved from reference TRBV7-9 and TRBJ2-7, is DTGVSQNPRHKITKRGQNVTFRCDPISEHNRLYWYRQTLGQGPEFLTYFQNEAQLEKSRLLSDRFSAERPKGSFSTLEIQRTEQGDSAMYLCASSQGPLGEQYFGPGTRLTVT.